The T cell receptor beta chain described here comes from a study of blood T cells in healthy people across ages. The V gene's germline CDR1 is LGHDT and CDR2 YNNKEL (reference sequence). This CDR3 has 14 residues. Trimming pared 4 bases from V and 2 bases from J, leaving 10 bases between. A second roughly 7 to 12 cycle PCR used barcoded and J-beta primers. TCRdb passed the 5' RACE reads through MiXCR, listing each CDR3 protein once. In the table there are about 1.6 million distinct CDR3 sequences, 30% to 35% of which are singletons. The sequence came from a woman in her 30s in good health. The rearrangement links TRBV3-1 to TRBJ2-3; D unclear. The specimen sequenced was blood. CDR3 sequence reads: CASSRVGPTDTQYF. As DNA, the CDR3 is TGTGCCAGCAGCCGAGTGGGCCCCACAGATACGCAGTATTTT.